This T cell receptor beta chain was retrieved from a study of Graves' ophthalmopathy and Graves' hyperthyroidism. About the research overall: Investigators collected peripheral blood at initial diagnosis, before any treatment was given. Study outcomes and limitations: Separation of ophthalmopathy from stable hyperthyroidism was achieved by a 13-signature model, at about 91% sensitivity and roughly 77% specificity.

Transcripts of RNA were the source for amplifying TCR beta CDR3 regions. The authors performed first-round RT-PCR with HTBI primers and then a second-round multiplex PCR. TCRdb passed the multiplex PCR reads through MiXCR, listing each CDR3 protein once. The sample holds a few hundred thousand distinct CDR3 sequences; about 21% are singletons and the top ten take roughly 3%. At least ten counts were recorded for this clonotype. Its specificity is unknown. Exclusion covered patients with other autoimmune diseases or uncontrolled infections (as well as pregnancy or lactation). This clonotype originated in a woman between 18 and 29 years old with stable Graves' hyperthyroidism. The sequencing input was peripheral blood.

The CDR3 DNA is TGTGCCAGCTCACCGGTAGCGGGAAGGGACGAGCAGTACTTC. It codes for CASSPVAGRDEQYF. This chain joins TRBV18 and TRBJ2-7; 8 bases are a match to TRBD2. Germline trimming cut 3 bases from V and 5 bases from J; bases unmatched to any gene: 6. The length of the CDR3 is 14 residues. Germline CDR1 and CDR2: KGHSH and LQKENI.